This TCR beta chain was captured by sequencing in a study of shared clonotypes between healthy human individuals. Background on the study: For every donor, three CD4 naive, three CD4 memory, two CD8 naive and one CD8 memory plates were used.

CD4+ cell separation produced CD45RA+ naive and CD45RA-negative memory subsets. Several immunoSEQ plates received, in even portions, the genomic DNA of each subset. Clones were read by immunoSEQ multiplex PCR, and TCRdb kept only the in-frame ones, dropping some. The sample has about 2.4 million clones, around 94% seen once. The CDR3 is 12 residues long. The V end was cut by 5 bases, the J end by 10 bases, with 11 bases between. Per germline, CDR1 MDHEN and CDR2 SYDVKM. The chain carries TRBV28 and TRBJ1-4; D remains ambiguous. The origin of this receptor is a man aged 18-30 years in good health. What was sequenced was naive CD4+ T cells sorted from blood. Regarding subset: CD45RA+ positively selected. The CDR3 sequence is CASSPPLGKLFF. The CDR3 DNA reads TGTGCCAGCAGTCCCCCGTTGGGAAAACTGTTTTTT. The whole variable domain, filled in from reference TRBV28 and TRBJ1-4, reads DVKVTQSSRYLVKRTGEKVFLECVQDMDHENMFWYRQDPGLGLRLIYFSYDVKMKEKGDIPEGYSVSREKKERFSLILESASTNQTSMYLCASSPPLGKLFFGSGTQLSVL.